A single sample gave rise to the 10 T cell receptor beta chains below, sequenced in a study of OX40 agonist ivuxolimab in advanced cancers. Some clones are missing from TCRdb's copy, which holds only in-frame ones; the method was immunoSEQ multiplex PCR. The table has some 63,000 clones, around 83% seen once; the top ten hold around 25%. Here the sequenced sample was CD4+ or CD8+ T cells sorted from blood, taken in a trial of the OX40 agonist ivuxolimab. All receptors come from an adult with an advanced solid tumor such as melanoma, head and neck, liver or kidney cancer.

This clone was counted a few times. V and J are TRBV30 and TRBJ2-7, with 7 bases fitting TRBD1. V was clipped by 3 bases and J by 5 bases; unmatched bases: 1. In germline, CDR1 is GTSNPN, CDR2 SVGIG (reference sequence). The CDR3 runs to 11 residues. The CDR3 nucleotides read TGTGCCTGGAGCGACAGGGACGAGCAGTACTTC. As protein: CAWSDRDEQYF.

As for this clone: A read error is likely, as this CDR3 ends without the conserved phenylalanine or tryptophan. CDR3 coding DNA: TGTGCCTGGATAGTGCGGGGCTCTTACTATGGCTACACCCTC. The encoded protein is CAWIVRGSYYGYTL. The chain recombines TRBV30 with TRBJ1-2; maybe TRBD1 (5 bases). This CDR3 comprises 14 residues. V lost 4 bases to trimming and J lost 3 bases, with 15 bases between them. Germline CDR1 GTSNPN, CDR2 SVGIG (reference sequence).

This chain links TRBV11-2 with TRBJ2-1; the D gene could be TRBD1 or TRBD2 (7 bases each). The CDR3 covers 17 residues. The germline CDR1 and CDR2 sequences are SGHAT and FQNNGV. The V end lost 4 bases, the J end lost 10 bases, and 26 bases lay between the germline ends. The DNA for the CDR3 is TGTGCCAGCAGCTCCCCACCGGGGGGTCCCCAGGGGGGAGAGCAGTTCTTC. Its translation: CASSSPPGGPQGGEQFF.

This chain links TRBV11-2 with TRBJ2-7; D perhaps matches TRBD1 (6 bases). The CDR3 consists of 15 residues. V lost 0 bases to trimming and J lost 2 bases, with 11 bases between them. Germline lookup yields CDR1 SGHAT and CDR2 FQNNGV. CDR3 sequence reads: CASSLDRGRAYEQYF. In DNA, the CDR3 is TGTGCCAGCAGCTTAGACAGGGGCAGAGCCTACGAGCAGTACTTC.

The chain links TRBV9 to TRBJ2-5, with TRBD2 identical over 8 bases. Trimming took 3 bases from V and 4 from J; bases not matched to a gene: 2. Germline V lookup: CDR1 SGDLS, CDR2 YYNGEE. The CDR3 loop spans 13 amino acids. The CDR3 DNA reads as TGTGCCAGCAGCGAGAGCGGGAGAGAGACCCAGTACTTC. It translates to CASSESGRETQYF.

V gene TRBV10-1 combines with J gene TRBJ2-2; no clear D gene. The germline gives CDR1 WNHNN, CDR2 SYGVQD (reference sequence). The CDR3 length is 17 residues. The V and J ends lost 1 base and 1 base respectively, with 13 bases between them. CDR3 nucleotides: TGCGCCAGCAGTGAGTTTGGAAAGGGAAAGAACACCGGGGAGCTGTTTTTT. Protein sequence: CASSEFGKGKNTGELFF.

The chain has TRBV7-2 and TRBJ1-3; D is perhaps TRBD1 (5 bases). Between the trimmed V and J ends, which lost 1 base and 4 bases, there was a span of 11 bases. Looked up from germline, CDR1 is SGHTA and CDR2 is FQGNSA. CDR3 length: 15 amino acids. The CDR3 DNA reads TGTGCCAGCAGCTTAGTAGCGACAGTCGGAAACACCATATATTTT. Its translation: CASSLVATVGNTIYF.

This chain uses TRBV6-5 with TRBJ2-7, with 9 bases aligning to TRBD2. J lost 2 bases, V lost 6 bases, and 5 bases had no gene match. This CDR3 contains 14 residues. Germline V gene sequence: CDR1 MNHEY, CDR2 SVGAGI. CDR3 in amino acids: CASSPREGPYEQYF. The DNA of the CDR3 is TGTGCCAGCAGCCCGCGGGAGGGCCCCTACGAGCAGTACTTC.

The chain is built from TRBV5-4 and TRBJ1-3; D is unresolved. Looked up from germline, CDR1 is SGHNT and CDR2 is YYREEE (reference sequence). V dropped 0 bases and J dropped 2 bases, with 3 bases sitting between them. This CDR3 is built from 13 residues. CDR3 protein: CASSLAAGNTIYF. Written as DNA, the CDR3 is TGTGCCAGCAGCTTGGCAGCTGGAAACACCATATATTTT.

The V call is TRBV27, the J call TRBJ1-1; D uncertain. CDR1 MNHEY and CDR2 SMNVEV come from the germline V gene (reference sequence). The CDR3 totals 14 residues. The V end lost 2 bases, the J end lost 4 bases, and 11 bases lay between the germline ends. CDR3: CASSLVGFSTEAFF. For the CDR3, the DNA is TGTGCCAGCAGTTTAGTCGGCTTTTCCACTGAAGCTTTCTTT.